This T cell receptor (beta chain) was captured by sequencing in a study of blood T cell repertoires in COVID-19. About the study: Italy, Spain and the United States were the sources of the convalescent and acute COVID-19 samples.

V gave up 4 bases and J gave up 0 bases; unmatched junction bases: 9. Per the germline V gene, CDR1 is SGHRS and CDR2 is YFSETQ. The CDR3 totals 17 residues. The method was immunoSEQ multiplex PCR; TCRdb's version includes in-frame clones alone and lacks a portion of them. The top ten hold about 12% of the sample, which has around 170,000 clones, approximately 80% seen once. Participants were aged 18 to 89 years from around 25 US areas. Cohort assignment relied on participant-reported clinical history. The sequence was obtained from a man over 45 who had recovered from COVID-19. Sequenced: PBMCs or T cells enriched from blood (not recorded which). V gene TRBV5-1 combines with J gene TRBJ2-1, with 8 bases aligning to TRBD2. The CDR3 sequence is CASSRDGGERSYNEQFF. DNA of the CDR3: TGCGCCAGCAGCCGTGACGGGGGGGAACGCTCCTACAATGAGCAGTTCTTC.